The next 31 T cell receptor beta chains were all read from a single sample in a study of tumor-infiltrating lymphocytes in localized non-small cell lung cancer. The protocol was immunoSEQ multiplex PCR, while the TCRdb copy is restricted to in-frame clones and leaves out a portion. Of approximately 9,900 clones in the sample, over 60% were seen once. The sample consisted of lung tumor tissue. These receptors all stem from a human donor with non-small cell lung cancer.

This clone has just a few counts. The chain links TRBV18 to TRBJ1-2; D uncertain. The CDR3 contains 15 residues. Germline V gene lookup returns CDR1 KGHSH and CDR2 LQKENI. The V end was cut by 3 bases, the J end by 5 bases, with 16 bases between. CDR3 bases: TGTGCCAGCTCACCCACCGACATGGGAGGGTATGGCTACACCTTC. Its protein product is CASSPTDMGGYGYTF.

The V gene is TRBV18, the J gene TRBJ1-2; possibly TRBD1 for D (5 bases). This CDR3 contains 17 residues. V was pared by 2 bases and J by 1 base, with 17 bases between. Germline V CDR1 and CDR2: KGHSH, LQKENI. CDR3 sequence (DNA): TGTGCCAGCTCACCAGGAGGGGATCTCCGCTTTAACTATGGCTACACCTTC. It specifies CASSPGGDLRFNYGYTF.

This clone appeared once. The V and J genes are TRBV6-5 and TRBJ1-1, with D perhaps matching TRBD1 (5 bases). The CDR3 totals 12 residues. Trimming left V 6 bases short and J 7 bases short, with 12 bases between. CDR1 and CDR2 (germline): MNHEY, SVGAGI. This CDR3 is CASRDGAYEAFF. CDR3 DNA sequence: TGTGCCAGCAGGGACGGGGCCTATGAAGCTTTCTTT.

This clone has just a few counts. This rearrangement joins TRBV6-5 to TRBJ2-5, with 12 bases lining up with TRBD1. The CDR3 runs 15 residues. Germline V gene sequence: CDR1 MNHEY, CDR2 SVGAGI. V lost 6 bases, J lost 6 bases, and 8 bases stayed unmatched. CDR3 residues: CASSTGQGARKTQYF. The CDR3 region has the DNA TGTGCCAGCAGCACGGGACAGGGGGCGAGGAAGACCCAGTACTTC.

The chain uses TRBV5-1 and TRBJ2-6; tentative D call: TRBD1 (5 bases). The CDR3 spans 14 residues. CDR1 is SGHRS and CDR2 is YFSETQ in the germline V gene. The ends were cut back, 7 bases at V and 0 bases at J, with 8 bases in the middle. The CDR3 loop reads CASHDSSGANVLTF. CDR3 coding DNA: TGCGCCAGCCACGACAGCTCTGGGGCCAACGTCCTGACTTTC.

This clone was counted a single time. The CDR3 sequence: CASSQVGRYGYTF. In DNA, the CDR3 is TGTGCCAGCAGCCAAGTGGGCCGCTATGGCTACACCTTC. This sequence joins TRBV4-2 and TRBJ1-2; D remains ambiguous. This CDR3 has 13 residues. V dropped 1 base and J dropped 4 bases, with 7 bases sitting between them. CDR1 is LGHNA and CDR2 is YNFKEQ in the germline V gene.

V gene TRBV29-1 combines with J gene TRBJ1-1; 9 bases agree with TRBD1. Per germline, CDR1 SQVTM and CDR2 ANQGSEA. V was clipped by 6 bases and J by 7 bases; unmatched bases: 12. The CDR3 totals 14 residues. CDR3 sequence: CSVAVQGAGGEAFF. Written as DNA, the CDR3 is TGCAGCGTGGCGGTACAGGGGGCAGGTGGTGAAGCTTTCTTT.

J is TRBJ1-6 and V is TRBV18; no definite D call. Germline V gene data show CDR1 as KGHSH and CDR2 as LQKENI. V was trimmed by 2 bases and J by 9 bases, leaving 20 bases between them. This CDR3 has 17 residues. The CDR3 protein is CASSPSPGVDDGSPLHF. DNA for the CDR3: TGTGCCAGCTCACCAAGCCCGGGTGTAGATGATGGTTCACCCCTCCACTTT. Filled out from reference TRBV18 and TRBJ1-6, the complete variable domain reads NAGVMQNPRHLVRRRGQEARLRCSPMKGHSHVYWYRQLPEEGLKFMVYLQKENIIDESGMPKERFSAEFPKEGPSILRIQQVVRGDSAAYFCASSPSPGVDDGSPLHFGNGTRLTVT.

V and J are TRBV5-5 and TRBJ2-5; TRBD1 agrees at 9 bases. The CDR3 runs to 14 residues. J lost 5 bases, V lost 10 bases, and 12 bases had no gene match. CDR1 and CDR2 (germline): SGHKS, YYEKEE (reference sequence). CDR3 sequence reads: CAASIGTGRETQYF. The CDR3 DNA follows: TGTGCCGCCTCCATCGGGACAGGGAGGGAGACCCAGTACTTC.

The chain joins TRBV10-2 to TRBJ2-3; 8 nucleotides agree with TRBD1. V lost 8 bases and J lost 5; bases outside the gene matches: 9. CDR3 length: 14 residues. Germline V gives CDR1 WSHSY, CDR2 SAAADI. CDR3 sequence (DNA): TGCGCCAGCGGGGACAGGTCGAATGTAGATACGCAGTATTTT. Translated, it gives CASGDRSNVDTQYF.

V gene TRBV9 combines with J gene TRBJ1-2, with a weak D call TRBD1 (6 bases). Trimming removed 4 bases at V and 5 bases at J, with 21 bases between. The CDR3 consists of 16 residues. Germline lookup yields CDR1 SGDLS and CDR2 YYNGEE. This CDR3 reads CASSTQRGGTKYGYTF. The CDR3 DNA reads TGTGCCAGCAGCACTCAACGAGGGGGGACAAAGTATGGCTACACCTTC.

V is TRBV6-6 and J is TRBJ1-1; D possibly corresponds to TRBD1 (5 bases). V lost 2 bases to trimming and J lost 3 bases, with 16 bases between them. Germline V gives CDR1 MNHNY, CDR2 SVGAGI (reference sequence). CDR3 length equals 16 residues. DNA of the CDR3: TGTGCCAGCAGTTACCCAGACGCGGGGGTATACACTGAAGCTTTCTTT. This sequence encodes CASSYPDAGVYTEAFF.

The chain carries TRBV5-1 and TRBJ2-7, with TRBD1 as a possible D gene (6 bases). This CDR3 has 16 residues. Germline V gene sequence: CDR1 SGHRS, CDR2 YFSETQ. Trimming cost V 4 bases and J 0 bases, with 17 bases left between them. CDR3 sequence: CASSGPTGASSYEQYF. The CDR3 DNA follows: TGCGCCAGCAGCGGCCCGACAGGAGCCAGCTCCTACGAGCAGTACTTC.

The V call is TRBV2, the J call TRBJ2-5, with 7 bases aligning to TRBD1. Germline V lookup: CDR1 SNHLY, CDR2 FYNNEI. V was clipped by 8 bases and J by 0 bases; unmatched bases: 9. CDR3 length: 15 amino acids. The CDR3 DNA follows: TGTGCCAGCCATGACAGGGATTTGTACCAAGAGACCCAGTACTTC. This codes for CASHDRDLYQETQYF. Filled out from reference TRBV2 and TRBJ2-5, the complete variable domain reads EPEVTQTPSHQVTQMGQEVILRCVPISNHLYFYWYRQILGQKVEFLVSFYNNEISEKSEIFDDQFSVERPDGSNFTLKIRSTKLEDSAMYFCASHDRDLYQETQYFGPGTRLLVL.

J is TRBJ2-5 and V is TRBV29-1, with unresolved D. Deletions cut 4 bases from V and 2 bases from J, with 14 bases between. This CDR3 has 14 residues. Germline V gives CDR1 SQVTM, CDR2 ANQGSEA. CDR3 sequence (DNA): TGCAGCGTTGCAGTCGGCCGACTGCAAGAGACCCAGTACTTC. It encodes CSVAVGRLQETQYF.

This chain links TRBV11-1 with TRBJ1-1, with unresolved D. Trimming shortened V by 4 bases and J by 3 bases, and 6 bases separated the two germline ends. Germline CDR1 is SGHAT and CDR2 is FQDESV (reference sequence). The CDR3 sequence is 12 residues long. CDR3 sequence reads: CASSYVDTEAFF. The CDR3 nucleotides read TGTGCCAGCAGCTACGTTGACACTGAAGCTTTCTTT.

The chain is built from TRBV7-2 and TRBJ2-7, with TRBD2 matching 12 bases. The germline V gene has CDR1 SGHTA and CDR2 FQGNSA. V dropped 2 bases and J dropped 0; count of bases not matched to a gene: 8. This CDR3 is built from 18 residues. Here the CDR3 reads CASSLLASGGVSSYEQYF. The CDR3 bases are TGTGCCAGCAGCTTACTCGCTAGCGGGGGGGTGAGCTCCTACGAGCAGTACTTC.

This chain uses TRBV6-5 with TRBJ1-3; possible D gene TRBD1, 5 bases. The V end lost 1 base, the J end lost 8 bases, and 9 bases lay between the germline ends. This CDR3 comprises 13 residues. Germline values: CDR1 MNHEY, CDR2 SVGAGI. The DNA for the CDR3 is TGTGCCAGCAGTTACTTGGGGGGGGACACCATATATTTT. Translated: CASSYLGGDTIYF.

The CDR3 DNA reads as TGTGCCAGCAGTGCCCCGGGGGCGAAAACTGAAGCTTTCTTT. Translated, it gives CASSAPGAKTEAFF. The chain has TRBV6-1 and TRBJ1-1; TRBD1 might be the D (6 bases). CDR1 is MNHNS, CDR2 SASEGT, per germline. The CDR3 extends over 14 amino acids. Trimming shortened V by 4 bases and J by 5 bases, and 14 bases separated the two germline ends.

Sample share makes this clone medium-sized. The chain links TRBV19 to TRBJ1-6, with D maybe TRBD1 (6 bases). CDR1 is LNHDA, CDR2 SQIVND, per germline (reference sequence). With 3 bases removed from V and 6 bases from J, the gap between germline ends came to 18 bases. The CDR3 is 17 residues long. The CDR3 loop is CASSIPGHWGLNSPLHF. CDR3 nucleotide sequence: TGTGCCAGTAGTATCCCGGGACATTGGGGGCTTAATTCACCCCTCCACTTT.

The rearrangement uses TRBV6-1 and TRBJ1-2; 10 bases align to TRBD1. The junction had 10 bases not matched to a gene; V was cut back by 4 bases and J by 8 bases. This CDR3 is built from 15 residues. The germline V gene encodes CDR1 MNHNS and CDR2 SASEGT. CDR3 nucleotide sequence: TGTGCCAGCAGTGCTCGGGACAGGGGAATGGAAGGCTACACCTTC. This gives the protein CASSARDRGMEGYTF.

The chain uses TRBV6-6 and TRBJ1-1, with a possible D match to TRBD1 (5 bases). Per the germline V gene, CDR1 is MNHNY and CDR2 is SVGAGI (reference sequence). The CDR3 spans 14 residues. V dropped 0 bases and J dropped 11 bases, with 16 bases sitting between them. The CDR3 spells CASSYSERGVGAFF. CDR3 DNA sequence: TGTGCCAGCAGTTACTCTGAGCGAGGGGTAGGCGCTTTCTTT.

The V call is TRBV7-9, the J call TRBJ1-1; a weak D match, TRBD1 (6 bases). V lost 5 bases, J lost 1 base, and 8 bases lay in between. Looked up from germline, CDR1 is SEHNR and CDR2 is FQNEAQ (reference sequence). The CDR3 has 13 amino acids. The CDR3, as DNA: TGTGCCAGCAGCCAACAGGGGAACACTGAAGCTTTCTTT. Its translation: CASSQQGNTEAFF.

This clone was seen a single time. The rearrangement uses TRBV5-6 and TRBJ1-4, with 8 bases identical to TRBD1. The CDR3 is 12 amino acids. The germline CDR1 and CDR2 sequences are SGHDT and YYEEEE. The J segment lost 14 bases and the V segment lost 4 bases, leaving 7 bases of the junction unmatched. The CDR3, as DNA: TGTGCCAGCAGCCTGTACAGGGGGGACCTGTTTTTT. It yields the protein CASSLYRGDLFF.

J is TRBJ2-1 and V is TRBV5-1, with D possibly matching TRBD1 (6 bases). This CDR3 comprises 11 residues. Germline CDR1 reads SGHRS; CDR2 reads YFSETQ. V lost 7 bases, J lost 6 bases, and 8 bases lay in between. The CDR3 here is CASRRGNEQFF. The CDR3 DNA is TGCGCCAGCCGCAGGGGCAATGAGCAGTTCTTC.

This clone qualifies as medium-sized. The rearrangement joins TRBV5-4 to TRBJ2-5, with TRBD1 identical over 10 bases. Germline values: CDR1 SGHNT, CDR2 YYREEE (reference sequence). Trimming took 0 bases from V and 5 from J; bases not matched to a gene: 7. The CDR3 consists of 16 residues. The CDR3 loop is CASSLAGTGAGETQYF. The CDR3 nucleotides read TGTGCCAGCAGCTTGGCCGGGACAGGGGCCGGCGAGACCCAGTACTTC.

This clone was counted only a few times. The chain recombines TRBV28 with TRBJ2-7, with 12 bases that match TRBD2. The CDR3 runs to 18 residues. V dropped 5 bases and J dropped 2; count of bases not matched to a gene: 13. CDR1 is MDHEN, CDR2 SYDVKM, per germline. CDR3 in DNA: TGTGCCAGCAGTACCTCTAGCGGGGGGGAATTTCGCCCCTACGAGCAGTACTTC. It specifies CASSTSSGGEFRPYEQYF. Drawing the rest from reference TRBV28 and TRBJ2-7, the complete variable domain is DVKVTQSSRYLVKRTGEKVFLECVQDMDHENMFWYRQDPGLGLRLIYFSYDVKMKEKGDIPEGYSVSREKKERFSLILESASTNQTSMYLCASSTSSGGEFRPYEQYFGPGTRLTVT.

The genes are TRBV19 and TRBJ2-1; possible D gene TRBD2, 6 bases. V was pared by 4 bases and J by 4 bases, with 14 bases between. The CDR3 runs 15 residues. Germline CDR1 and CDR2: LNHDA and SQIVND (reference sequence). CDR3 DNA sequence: TGTGCCAGTAGTAGTCGCGGGGCCTCATACAATGAGCAGTTCTTC. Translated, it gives CASSSRGASYNEQFF.

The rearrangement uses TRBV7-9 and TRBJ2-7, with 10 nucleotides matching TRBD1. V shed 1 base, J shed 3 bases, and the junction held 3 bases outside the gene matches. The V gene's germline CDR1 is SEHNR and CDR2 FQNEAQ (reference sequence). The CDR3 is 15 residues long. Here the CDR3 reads CASSLGQGAIYEQYF. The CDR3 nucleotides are TGTGCCAGCAGCTTAGGACAGGGGGCTATCTACGAGCAGTACTTC.

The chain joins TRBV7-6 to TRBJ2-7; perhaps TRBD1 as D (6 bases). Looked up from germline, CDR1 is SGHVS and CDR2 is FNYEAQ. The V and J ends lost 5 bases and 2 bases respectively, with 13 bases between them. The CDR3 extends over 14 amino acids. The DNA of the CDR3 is TGTGCCAGCAGCCAGGCCCCAGGGGCCTACGAGCAGTACTTC. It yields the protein CASSQAPGAYEQYF.

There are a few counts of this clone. The CDR3 sequence is CASSVRRNTEAFF. The CDR3 DNA reads TGTGCCAGCAGCGTTCGACGGAACACTGAAGCTTTCTTT. This chain connects TRBV9 to TRBJ1-1; D is unresolved. The CDR3 has 13 residues. From germline, CDR1 is SGDLS and CDR2 YYNGEE. Trimming removed 2 bases at V and 1 base at J, with 6 bases between.